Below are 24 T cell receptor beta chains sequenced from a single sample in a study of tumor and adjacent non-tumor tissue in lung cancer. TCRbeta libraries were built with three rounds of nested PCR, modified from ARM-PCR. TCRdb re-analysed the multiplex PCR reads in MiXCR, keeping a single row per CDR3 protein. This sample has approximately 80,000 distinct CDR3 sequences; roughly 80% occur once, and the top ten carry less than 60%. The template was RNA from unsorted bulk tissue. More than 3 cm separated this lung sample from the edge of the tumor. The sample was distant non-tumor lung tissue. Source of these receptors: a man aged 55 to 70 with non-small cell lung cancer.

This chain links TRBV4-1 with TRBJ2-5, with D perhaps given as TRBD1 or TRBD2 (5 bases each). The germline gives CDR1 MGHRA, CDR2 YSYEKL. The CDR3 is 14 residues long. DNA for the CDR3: TGCCCCGGCAGCCAAGAGGGGTCTAGGGAGACCCAGTACTTC. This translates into CPGSQEGSRETQYF.

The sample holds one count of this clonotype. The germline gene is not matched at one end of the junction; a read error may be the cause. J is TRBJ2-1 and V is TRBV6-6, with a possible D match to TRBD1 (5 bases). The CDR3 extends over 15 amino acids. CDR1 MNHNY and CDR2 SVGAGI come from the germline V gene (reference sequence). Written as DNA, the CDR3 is TGTGCCAGCAGTTTGGGCGGTGGGGCCTACGATGAGCAGTTCTTC. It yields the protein CASSLGGGAYDEQFF.

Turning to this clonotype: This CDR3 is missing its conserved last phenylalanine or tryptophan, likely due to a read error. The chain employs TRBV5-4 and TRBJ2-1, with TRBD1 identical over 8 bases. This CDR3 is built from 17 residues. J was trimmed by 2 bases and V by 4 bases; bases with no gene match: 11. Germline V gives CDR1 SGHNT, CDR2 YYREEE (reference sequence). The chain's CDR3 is CASSLLTQGAAYNEQFL. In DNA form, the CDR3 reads TGTGCCAGCAGCCTACTGACTCAGGGGGCAGCCTACAATGAGCAGTTCCTC.

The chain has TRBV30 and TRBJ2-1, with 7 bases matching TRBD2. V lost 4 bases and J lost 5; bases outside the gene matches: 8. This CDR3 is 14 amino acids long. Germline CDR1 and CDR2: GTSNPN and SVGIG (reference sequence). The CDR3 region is CAWNLGSGDNEQFF. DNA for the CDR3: TGTGCCTGGAACCTTGGGAGCGGGGACAATGAGCAGTTCTTC.

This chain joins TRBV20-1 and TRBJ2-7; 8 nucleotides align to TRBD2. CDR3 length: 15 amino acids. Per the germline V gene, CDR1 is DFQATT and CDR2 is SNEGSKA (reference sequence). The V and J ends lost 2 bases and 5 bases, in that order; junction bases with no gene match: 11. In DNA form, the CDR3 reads TGCAGTGCTAGAAGGTCAAGCGGGAGTCTGGACGAGCAGTACTTC. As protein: CSARRSSGSLDEQYF.

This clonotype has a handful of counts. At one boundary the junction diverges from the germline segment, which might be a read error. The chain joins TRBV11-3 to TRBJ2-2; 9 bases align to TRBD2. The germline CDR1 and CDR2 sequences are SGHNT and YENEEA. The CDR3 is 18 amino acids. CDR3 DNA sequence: TGTGACAGCAGCTCCCGGCGAGCGGGAGGATACAGAGCCGGAGAGCTGTTTTTT. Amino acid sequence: CDSSSRRAGGYRAGELFF. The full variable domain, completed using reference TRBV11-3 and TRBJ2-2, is EAGVVQSPRYKIIEKKQPVAFWCNPISGHNTLYWYLQNLGQGPELLIRYENEEAVDDSQLPKDRFSAERLKGVDSTLKIQPAELGDSAVYLCDSSSRRAGGYRAGELFFGEGSRLTVL.

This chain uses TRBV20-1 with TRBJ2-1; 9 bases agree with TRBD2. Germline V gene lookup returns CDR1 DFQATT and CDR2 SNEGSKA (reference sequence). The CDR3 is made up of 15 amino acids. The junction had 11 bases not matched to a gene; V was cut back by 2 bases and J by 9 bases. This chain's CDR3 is CSARMASGAVGEQFF. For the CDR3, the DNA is TGCAGTGCTAGAATGGCTAGCGGGGCCGTAGGTGAGCAGTTCTTC.

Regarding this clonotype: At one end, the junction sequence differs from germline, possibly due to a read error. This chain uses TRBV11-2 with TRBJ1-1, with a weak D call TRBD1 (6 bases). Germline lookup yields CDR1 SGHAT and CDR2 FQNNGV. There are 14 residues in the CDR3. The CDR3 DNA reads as TGTACTAGCAGCTTAGTCGGGAGGGACACTGAAGCCTTTTTT. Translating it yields CTSSLVGRDTEAFF.

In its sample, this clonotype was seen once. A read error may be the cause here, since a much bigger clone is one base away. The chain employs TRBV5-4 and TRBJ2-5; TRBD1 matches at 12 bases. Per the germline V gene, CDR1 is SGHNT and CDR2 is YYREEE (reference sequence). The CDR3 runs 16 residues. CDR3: CVSSKGDRGRRETQYF. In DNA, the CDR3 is TGTGTCAGCAGCAAAGGGGACAGGGGGCGCCGAGAGACCCAGTACTTC.

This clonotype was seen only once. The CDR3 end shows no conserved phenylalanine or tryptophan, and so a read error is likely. CDR3 region: CASSQARWESQYL. In nucleotides, the CDR3 is TGCGCCAGCAGCCAAGCCCGGTGGGAGTCCCAGTACTTA. The V and J genes are TRBV4-3 and TRBJ2-5; TRBD2 is a possible D gene (5 bases). Deletions cut 1 base from V and 9 bases from J, with 12 bases between. The CDR3 runs to 13 residues. Germline V lookup: CDR1 LGHNA, CDR2 YSLEER.

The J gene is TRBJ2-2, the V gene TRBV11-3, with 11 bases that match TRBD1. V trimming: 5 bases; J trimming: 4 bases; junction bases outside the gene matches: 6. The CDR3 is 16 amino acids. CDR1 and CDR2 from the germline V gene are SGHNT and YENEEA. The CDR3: CASSGPGTGGTGELFF. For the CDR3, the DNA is TGTGCCAGCAGCGGACCCGGGACAGGGGGCACCGGGGAGCTGTTTTTT.

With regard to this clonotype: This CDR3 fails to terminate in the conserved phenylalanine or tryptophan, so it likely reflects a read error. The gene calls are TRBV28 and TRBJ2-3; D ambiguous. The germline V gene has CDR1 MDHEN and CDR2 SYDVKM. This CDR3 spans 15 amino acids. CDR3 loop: CAISHPSSLRDTQYL. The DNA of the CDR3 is TGTGCCATCAGTCACCCTTCCAGTTTAAGAGATACGCAGTATCTT.

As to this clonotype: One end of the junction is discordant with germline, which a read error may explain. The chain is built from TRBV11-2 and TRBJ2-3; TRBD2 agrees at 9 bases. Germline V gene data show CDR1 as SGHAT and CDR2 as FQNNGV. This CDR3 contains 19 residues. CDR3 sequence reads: CASSLDVAGVGRDTDTQYF. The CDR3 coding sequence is TGTGCCAGTAGCTTAGATGTAGCGGGAGTAGGACGTGACACAGATACGCAGTATTTT.

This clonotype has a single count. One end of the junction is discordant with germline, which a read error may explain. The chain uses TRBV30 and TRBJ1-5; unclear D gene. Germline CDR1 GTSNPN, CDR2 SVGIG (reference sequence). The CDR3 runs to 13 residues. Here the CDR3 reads CAWSVWGDEPQQF. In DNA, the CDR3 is TGTGCTTGGAGTGTATGGGGAGATGAGCCCCAACAATTT.

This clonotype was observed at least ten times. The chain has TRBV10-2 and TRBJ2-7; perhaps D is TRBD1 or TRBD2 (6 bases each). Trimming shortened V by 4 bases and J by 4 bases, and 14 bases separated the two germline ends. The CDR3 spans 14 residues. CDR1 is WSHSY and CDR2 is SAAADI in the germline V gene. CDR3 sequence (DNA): TGCGCCAGCAGTGTAATGACTAGGGGGTACGAGCAGTACTTC. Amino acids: CASSVMTRGYEQYF.

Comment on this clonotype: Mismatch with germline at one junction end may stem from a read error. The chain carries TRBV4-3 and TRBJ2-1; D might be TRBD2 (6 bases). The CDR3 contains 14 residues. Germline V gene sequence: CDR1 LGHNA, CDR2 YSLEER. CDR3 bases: TGCGCCAGCAGCCAGGATCGTGCGGGATATGAACAGTTCTTC. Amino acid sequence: CASSQDRAGYEQFF.

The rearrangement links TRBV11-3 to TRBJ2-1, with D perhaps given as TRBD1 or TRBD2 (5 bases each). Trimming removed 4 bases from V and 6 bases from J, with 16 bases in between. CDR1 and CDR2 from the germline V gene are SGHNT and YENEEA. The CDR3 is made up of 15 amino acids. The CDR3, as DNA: TGTGCCAGCAGCTCATACGGGGCGGCCTTCAATGAGCAGTTCTTC. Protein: CASSSYGAAFNEQFF.

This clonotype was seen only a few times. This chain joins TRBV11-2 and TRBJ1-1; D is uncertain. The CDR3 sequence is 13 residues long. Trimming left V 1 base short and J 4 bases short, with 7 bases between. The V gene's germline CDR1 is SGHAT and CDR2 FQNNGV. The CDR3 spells CASSLVGSTEAFF. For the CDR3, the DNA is TGTGCCAGCAGCTTAGTCGGGAGCACTGAAGCTTTCTTT.

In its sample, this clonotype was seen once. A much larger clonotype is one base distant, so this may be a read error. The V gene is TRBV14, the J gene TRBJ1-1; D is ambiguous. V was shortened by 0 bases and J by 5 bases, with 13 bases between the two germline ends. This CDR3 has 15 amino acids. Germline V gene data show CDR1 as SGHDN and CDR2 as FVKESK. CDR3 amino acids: CASSQEGPNATEAFF. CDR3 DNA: TGTGCCAGCAGCCAAGAGGGTCCCAACGCAACTGAAGCTTTCTTT.

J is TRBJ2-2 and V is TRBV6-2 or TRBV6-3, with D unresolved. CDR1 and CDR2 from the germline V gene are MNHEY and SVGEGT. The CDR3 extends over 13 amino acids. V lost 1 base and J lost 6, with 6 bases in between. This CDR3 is CASSYFSAGELFF. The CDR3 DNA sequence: TGTGCCAGCAGTTACTTTTCAGCCGGGGAGCTGTTTTTT.

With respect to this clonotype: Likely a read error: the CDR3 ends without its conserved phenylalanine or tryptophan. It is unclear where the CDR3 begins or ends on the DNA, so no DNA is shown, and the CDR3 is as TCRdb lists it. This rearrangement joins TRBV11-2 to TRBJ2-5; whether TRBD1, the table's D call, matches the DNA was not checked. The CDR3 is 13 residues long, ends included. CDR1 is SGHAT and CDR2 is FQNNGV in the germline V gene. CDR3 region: CASSSIGGETRYS.

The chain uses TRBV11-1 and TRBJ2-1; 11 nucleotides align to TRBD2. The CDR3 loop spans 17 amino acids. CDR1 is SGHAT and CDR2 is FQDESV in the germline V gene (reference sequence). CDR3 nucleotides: TGTGTCAGTAGTTTATCTCGGCTAGCGGGAGGCAACAATGAGCAGTTCTTC. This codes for CVSSLSRLAGGNNEQFF.

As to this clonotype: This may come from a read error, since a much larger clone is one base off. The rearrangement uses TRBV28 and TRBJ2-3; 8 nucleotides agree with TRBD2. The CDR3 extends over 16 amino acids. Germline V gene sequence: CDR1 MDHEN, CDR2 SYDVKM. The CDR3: CASSRHSGGPTDTRYF. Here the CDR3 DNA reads TGTGCCAGCAGCCGCCACTCGGGAGGGCCGACAGATACGCGGTATTTT.

As DNA, the CDR3 is TGCGCCAGCAGTTGGAGCGGGAGGGGGACCGGGGACTTGTTTTTT. Amino acids: CASSWSGRGTGDLFF. The chain is built from TRBV10-2 and TRBJ2-2; 10 bases match TRBD2. The CDR3 spans 15 residues. Germline CDR1 reads WSHSY; CDR2 reads SAAADI. V trimming: 5 bases; J trimming: 15 bases; junction bases outside the gene matches: 15.